These 11 T cell receptor beta chains were sequenced from one sample in a study of OX40 agonist ivuxolimab in advanced cancers. This table comes from immunoSEQ multiplex PCR, and its TCRdb copy is limited to in-frame clones, with some not included. The table shows roughly 35,000 clones, with almost 85% occurring only once. The sequenced sample was CD4+ or CD8+ T cells sorted from blood, obtained in a trial of the OX40 agonist ivuxolimab. These receptors were collected from an adult with an advanced solid tumor such as melanoma, head and neck, liver or kidney cancer.

The genes are TRBV14 and TRBJ2-2, with 12 bases identical to TRBD2. The CDR3 sequence is 16 residues long. The germline CDR1 and CDR2 sequences are SGHDN and FVKESK. Trimming cost V 1 base and J 7 bases; bases outside gene matches: 4. DNA for the CDR3: TGTGCCAGCAGCCAAGTGACTAGCGGGAGAGACGGGGAGCTGTTTTTT. As protein: CASSQVTSGRDGELFF.

CDR3 residues: CASSWGQGHGELFF. Here the CDR3 DNA reads TGCGCCAGCAGCTGGGGACAGGGGCACGGGGAGCTGTTTTTT. The gene calls are TRBV5-1 and TRBJ2-2; 10 bases line up with TRBD1. Trimming at V came to 3 bases and at J to 7 bases, leaving 3 bases not matched to a gene. Germline V CDR1 and CDR2: SGHRS, YFSETQ. There are 14 residues in the CDR3.

This sequence joins TRBV18 and TRBJ2-2; TRBD1 matches at 7 bases. Germline CDR1 and CDR2: KGHSH and LQKENI. The CDR3 runs 14 residues. V lost 3 bases and J lost 5; bases outside the gene matches: 3. CDR3 sequence: CASSPTGNTGELFF. In DNA form, the CDR3 reads TGTGCCAGCTCACCGACAGGGAATACCGGGGAGCTGTTTTTT.

The V call is TRBV30, the J call TRBJ1-4, with TRBD1 matching over 9 bases. The germline gives CDR1 GTSNPN, CDR2 SVGIG (reference sequence). The V gene end was trimmed by 4 bases and the J gene end by 8 bases; junction bases not matched to a gene: 11. The CDR3 has 15 amino acids. CDR3 bases: TGTGCCTGGACAGGACCGGACAGGGGCACGGAAAAACTGTTTTTT. Translation: CAWTGPDRGTEKLFF.

The rearrangement joins TRBV25-1 to TRBJ2-7; unclear D gene. The CDR3 contains 11 residues. Germline loops: CDR1 MGHDK, CDR2 SYGVNS. V lost 0 bases and J lost 3, with 0 bases in between. The CDR3 protein is CASSEYYEQYF. The CDR3 DNA is TGTGCCAGCAGTGAATACTACGAGCAGTACTTC.

The V call is TRBV7-9, the J call TRBJ2-3; no clear D gene. Germline lookup yields CDR1 SEHNR and CDR2 FQNEAQ (reference sequence). CDR3 size: 14 residues. V lost 1 base to trimming and J lost 4 bases, with 9 bases between them. The CDR3 coding sequence is TGTGCCAGCAGCTTAGGAACCCGGCCAGATACGCAGTATTTT. Translating gives CASSLGTRPDTQYF.

This clone has just a few counts. The rearrangement joins TRBV28 to TRBJ2-7; D remains ambiguous. Germline CDR1 reads MDHEN; CDR2 reads SYDVKM. This CDR3 is 14 amino acids long. V was trimmed by 5 bases and J by 0 bases, leaving 11 bases between them. DNA of the CDR3: TGTGCCAGCAGTATACCCCCTCCCTCCTACGAGCAGTACTTC. This encodes CASSIPPPSYEQYF.

This chain joins TRBV5-4 and TRBJ2-1; no clear D. The CDR3 consists of 16 residues. V dropped 6 bases and J dropped 0 bases, with 16 bases sitting between them. Germline V CDR1 and CDR2: SGHNT, YYREEE (reference sequence). Written as DNA, the CDR3 is TGTGCCAGCACGGATTCTTTGAAGCGCTCCTACAATGAGCAGTTCTTC. Protein: CASTDSLKRSYNEQFF.

The V and J genes are TRBV15 and TRBJ2-5; D might be TRBD2 (5 bases). V was shortened by 5 bases and J by 0 bases, with 7 bases between the two germline ends. In germline, CDR1 is LNHNV, CDR2 YYDKDF (reference sequence). The CDR3 length is 13 residues. The CDR3 loop reads CATSRGYQETQYF. The DNA for the CDR3 is TGTGCCACCAGCCGGGGATACCAAGAGACCCAGTACTTC.

The genes are TRBV2 and TRBJ2-7; no clear D gene. The CDR3 contains 9 residues. Trimming took 8 bases from V and 3 from J, leaving 2 bases between them. Germline V gives CDR1 SNHLY, CDR2 FYNNEI. The CDR3 loop reads CASGYEQYF. The DNA for the CDR3 is TGTGCCAGCGGCTACGAGCAGTACTTC.

This clone was seen just once. V and J are TRBV7-9 and TRBJ2-7, with D maybe TRBD2 (6 bases). This CDR3 spans 14 amino acids. Trimming pared 3 bases from V and 0 bases from J, leaving 9 bases between. The germline CDR1 and CDR2 sequences are SEHNR and FQNEAQ (reference sequence). The DNA for the CDR3 is TGTGCCAGCAGCTTCTGGCGGGACTCCTACGAGCAGTACTTC. This sequence encodes CASSFWRDSYEQYF.